This T cell receptor beta chain was documented in a study of OX40 agonist ivuxolimab in advanced cancers. Study summary: Those treated in dose escalation had hepatocellular carcinoma, melanoma, renal cell cancer or head and neck cancer.

Using immunoSEQ multiplex PCR, the repertoire was profiled, and TCRdb retains in-frame clones only, with some absent. The data show 15,000 to 20,000 clones, around 80% seen once. This clonotype originated in an adult with an advanced solid tumor such as melanoma, head and neck, liver or kidney cancer. The material was CD4+ or CD8+ T cells sorted from blood, obtained in a trial of the OX40 agonist ivuxolimab.

CDR3 sequence reads: CAWSLGGGAGELFF. DNA for the CDR3: TGTGCCTGGAGTCTGGGGGGAGGGGCCGGGGAGCTGTTTTTT. The chain couples TRBV30 to TRBJ2-2; 7 bases align to TRBD2. There are 14 residues in the CDR3. V shed 2 bases and J 6 bases; nucleotides not matched to a gene: 6. Germline lookup yields CDR1 GTSNPN and CDR2 SVGIG (reference sequence). The full variable domain, with the rest looked up from reference TRBV30 and TRBJ2-2, is SQTIHQWPATLVQPVGSPLSLECTVEGTSNPNLYWYRQAAGRGLQLLFYSVGIGQISSEVPQNLSASRPQDRQFILSSKKLLLSDSGFYLCAWSLGGGAGELFFGEGSRLTVL.